This T cell receptor (beta chain) is drawn from a study of blood T cell repertoires in COVID-19. Looking at the study overall: Both acute and convalescent COVID-19 samples were obtained from the United States, Italy and Spain. The analysed material was cDNA or gDNA that came from T cells, B-cell-depleted T cells, or PBMCs.

Followed over time, Seattle patients had been enrolled while infection was active. Under the authors' procedure: Amplification of reference gene primers was used by the study to estimate nucleated cell counts. Using immunoSEQ multiplex PCR, the repertoire was profiled, and TCRdb retains in-frame clones only, with some absent. The D gene and trimming were derived from the DNA, and the V and J assignments and clone size from that table. The repertoire holds some 270,000 clones, approximately 85% seen once, with roughly 0.87% in the top ten. Germline CDR1 reads SGHAT; CDR2 reads FQDESV (reference sequence). This CDR3 spans 15 amino acids. With 5 bases clipped from V and 4 bases from J, the junction kept 7 bases outside the gene matches.

The V gene is TRBV11-1, the J gene TRBJ1-4, with 7 bases identical to TRBD1. The sample was peripheral blood. The sequence was collected from a human donor with COVID-19, enrolled during active disease. The donor label of this sample is uncertain. The CDR3 reads CASSPRDSLNEKLFF. In DNA, the CDR3 is TGTGCCAGCAGCCCTCGGGACAGCCTTAATGAAAAACTGTTTTTT. Using reference TRBV11-1 and TRBJ1-4 for the parts outside the CDR3, the full variable domain is EAEVAQSPRYKITEKSQAVAFWCDPISGHATLYWYRQILGQGPELLVQFQDESVVDDSQLPKDRFSAERLKGVDSTLKIQPAELGDSAMYLCASSPRDSLNEKLFFGSGTQLSVL.